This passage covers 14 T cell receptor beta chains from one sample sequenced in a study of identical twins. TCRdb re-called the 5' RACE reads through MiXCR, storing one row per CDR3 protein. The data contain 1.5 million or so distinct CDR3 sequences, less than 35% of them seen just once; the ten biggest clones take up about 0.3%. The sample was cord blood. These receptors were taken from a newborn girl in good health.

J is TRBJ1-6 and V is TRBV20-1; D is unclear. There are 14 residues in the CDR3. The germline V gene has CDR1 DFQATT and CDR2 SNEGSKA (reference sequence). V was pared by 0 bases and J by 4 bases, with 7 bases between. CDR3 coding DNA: TGCAGTGCTAGAGATGAGAAGTATAATTCACCCCTCCACTTT. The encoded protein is CSARDEKYNSPLHF.

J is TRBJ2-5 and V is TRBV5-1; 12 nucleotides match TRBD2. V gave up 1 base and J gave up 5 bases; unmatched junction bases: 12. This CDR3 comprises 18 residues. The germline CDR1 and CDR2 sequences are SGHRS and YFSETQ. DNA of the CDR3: TGCGCCAGCAGCTTGACTAGCGGGGGGTCATACTACCGGGAGACCCAGTACTTC. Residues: CASSLTSGGSYYRETQYF.

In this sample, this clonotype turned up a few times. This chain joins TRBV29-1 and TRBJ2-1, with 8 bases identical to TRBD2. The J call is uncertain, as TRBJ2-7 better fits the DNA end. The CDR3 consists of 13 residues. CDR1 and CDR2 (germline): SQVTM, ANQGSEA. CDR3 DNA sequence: TGCAGCGTTGTAGGACTAGCAATCAATGAGCAGTACTTC. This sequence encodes CSVVGLAINEQYF.

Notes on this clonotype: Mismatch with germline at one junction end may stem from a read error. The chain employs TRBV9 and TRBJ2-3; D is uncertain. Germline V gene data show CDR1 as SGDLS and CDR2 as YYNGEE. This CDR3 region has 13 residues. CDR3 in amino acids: CASSVVSSDTRYF. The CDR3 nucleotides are TGTGCCAGCAGCGTAGTTAGCTCAGATACGCGGTATTTT.

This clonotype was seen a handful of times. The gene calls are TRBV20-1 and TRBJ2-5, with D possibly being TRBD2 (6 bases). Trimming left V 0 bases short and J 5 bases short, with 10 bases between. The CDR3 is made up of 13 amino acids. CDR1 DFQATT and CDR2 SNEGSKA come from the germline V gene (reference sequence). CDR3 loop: CSARDGGRETQYF. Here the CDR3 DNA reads TGCAGTGCTAGAGATGGAGGGAGGGAGACCCAGTACTTC.

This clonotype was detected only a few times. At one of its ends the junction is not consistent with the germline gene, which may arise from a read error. The CDR3, as DNA: TGTGCCGGCAGTTTTAGAATAGCGGGAGCGGATGAGCAGTTCTTC. This codes for CAGSFRIAGADEQFF. The gene calls are TRBV12-3 or TRBV12-4 and TRBJ2-1, with 9 nucleotides matching TRBD2. The CDR3 spans 15 residues.

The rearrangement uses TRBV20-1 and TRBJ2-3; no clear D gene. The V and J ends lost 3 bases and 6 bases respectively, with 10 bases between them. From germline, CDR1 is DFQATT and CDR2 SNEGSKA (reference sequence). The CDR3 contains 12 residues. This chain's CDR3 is CSASSGQDTQYF. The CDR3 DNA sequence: TGCAGTGCTAGTTCCGGGCAGGATACGCAGTATTTT.

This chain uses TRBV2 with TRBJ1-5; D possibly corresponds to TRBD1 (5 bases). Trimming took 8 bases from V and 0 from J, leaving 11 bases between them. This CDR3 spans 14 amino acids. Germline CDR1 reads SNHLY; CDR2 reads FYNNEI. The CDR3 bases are TGTGCCAGCGAACGAGGGGATAGCAATCAGCCCCAGCATTTT. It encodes CASERGDSNQPQHF.

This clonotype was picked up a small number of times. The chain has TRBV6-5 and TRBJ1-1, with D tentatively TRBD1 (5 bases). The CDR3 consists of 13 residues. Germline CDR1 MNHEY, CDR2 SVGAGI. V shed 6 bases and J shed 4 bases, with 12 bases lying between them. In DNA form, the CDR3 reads TGTGCCAGCAGACTCGCAGGGAGCACTGAAGCTTTCTTT. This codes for CASRLAGSTEAFF.

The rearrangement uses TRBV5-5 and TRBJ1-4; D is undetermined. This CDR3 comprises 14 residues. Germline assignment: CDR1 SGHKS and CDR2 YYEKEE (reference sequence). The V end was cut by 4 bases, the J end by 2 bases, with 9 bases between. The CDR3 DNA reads TGTGCCAGCAGCACATTAGTCACTAATGAAAAACTGTTTTTT. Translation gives CASSTLVTNEKLFF.

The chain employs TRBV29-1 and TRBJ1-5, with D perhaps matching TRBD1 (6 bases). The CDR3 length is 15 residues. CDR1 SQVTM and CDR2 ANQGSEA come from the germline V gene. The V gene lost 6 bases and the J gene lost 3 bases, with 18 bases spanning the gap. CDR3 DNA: TGCAGCGTCAAAGGGGGGACGGGGTCCAATCAGCCCCAGCATTTT. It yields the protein CSVKGGTGSNQPQHF.

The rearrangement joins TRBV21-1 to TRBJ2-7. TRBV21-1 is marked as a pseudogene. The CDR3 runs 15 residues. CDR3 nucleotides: TGTGCCAGCAGCAAGTCCGAGGATTATGCCTACGAGCAGTACTTC. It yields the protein CASSKSEDYAYEQYF.

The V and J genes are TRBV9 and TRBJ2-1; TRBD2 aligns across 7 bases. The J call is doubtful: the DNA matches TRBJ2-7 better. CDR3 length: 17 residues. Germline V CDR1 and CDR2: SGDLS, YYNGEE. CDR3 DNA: TGTGCCAGCAGCGTGACGGGTCTAGCGGCGTTATACAATGAGCAGTACTTC. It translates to CASSVTGLAALYNEQYF.

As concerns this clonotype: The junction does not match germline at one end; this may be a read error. The CDR3 loop is CASRSTSSYGQYF. The DNA of the CDR3 is TGTGCCAGCAGATCGACTAGTTCCTACGGGCAGTACTTC. The V gene is TRBV27, the J gene TRBJ2-7; D is perhaps TRBD2 (6 bases). The CDR3 runs 13 residues. Germline loops: CDR1 MNHEY, CDR2 SMNVEV (reference sequence).